This T cell receptor (beta chain) appears in the sequencing data of a study of long-term antiretroviral therapy in people with HIV. The assay used was immunoSEQ (version v3.0), run at survey level. Data came from immunoSEQ multiplex PCR; TCRdb stores just in-frame clones and leaves some out. The data contain about 22,000 clones, approximately 77% of them singletons. Findings of the study overall: In HIV, the repertoires covered a tighter span of CDR3 lengths than in controls.

This clone was counted only a few times. Antigen: not known. V shed 11 bases and J 4 bases; nucleotides not matched to a gene: 9. Germline values: CDR1 MNHEY, CDR2 SVGAGI. There are 13 residues in the CDR3. This sequence originates from a man between 45 and 60 years old with HIV. The input for sequencing was unsorted PBMCs, taken at the start of antiretroviral therapy. This sequence joins TRBV6-5 and TRBJ1-2; TRBD1 matches 8 bases. The CDR3 reads CAATGGPFYGYTF. CDR3 sequence (DNA): TGTGCCGCTACAGGGGGGCCCTTCTATGGCTACACCTTC.